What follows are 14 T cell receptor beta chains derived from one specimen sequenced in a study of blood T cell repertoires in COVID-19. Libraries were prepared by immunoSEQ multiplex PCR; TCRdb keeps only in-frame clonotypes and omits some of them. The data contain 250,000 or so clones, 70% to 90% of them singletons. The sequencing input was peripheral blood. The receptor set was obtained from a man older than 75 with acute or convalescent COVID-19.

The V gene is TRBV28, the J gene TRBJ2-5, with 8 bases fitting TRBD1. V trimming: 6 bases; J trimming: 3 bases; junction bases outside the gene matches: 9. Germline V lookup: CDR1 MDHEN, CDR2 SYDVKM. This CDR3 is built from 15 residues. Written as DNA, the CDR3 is TGTGCCAGCAGCGCTCAGGGGGCAAGAGAAGAGACCCAGTACTTC. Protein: CASSAQGAREETQYF.

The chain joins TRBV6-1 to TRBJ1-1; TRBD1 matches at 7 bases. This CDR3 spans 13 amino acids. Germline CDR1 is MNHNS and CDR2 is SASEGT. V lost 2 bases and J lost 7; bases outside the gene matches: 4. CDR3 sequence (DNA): TGTGCCAGCAGTGAATCGACAGGGATTGAAGCTTTCTTT. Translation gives CASSESTGIEAFF.

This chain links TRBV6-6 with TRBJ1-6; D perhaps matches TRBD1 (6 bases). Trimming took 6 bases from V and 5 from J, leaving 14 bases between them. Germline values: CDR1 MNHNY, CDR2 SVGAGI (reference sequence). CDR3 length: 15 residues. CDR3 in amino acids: CASRKQGQHNSPLHF. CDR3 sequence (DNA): TGTGCCAGCAGGAAGCAGGGGCAGCATAATTCACCCCTCCACTTT.

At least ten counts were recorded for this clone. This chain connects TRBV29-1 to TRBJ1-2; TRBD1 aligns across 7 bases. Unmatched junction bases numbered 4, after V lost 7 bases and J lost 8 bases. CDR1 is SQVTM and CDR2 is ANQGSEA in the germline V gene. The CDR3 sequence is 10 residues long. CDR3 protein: CSGLGQGYTF. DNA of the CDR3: TGCAGCGGGCTGGGACAGGGCTACACCTTC.

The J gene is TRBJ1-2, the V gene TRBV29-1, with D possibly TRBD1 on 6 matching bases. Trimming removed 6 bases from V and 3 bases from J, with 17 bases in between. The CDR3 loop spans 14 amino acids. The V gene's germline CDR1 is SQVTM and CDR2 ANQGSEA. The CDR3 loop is CSVPSGGPHYGYTF. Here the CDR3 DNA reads TGCAGCGTCCCCAGCGGGGGGCCCCACTATGGCTACACCTTC.

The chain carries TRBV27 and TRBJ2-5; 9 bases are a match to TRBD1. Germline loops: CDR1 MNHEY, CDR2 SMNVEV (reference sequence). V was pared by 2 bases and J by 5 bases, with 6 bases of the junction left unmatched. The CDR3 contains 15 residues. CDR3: CASSLGTGKWETQYF. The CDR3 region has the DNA TGTGCCAGCAGTTTAGGGACAGGGAAATGGGAGACCCAGTACTTC.

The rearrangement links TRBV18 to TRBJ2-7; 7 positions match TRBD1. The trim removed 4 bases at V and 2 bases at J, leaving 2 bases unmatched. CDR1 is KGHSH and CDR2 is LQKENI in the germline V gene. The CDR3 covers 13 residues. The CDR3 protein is CASSQGQPYEQYF. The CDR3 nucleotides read TGTGCCAGCTCACAGGGACAGCCCTACGAGCAGTACTTC.

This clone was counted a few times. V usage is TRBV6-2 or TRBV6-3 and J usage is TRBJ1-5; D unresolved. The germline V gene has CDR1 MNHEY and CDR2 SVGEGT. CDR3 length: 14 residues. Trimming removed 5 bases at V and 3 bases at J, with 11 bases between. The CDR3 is CASSRGRDNQPQHF. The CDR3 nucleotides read TGTGCCAGCAGTCGCGGACGGGACAATCAGCCCCAGCATTTT.

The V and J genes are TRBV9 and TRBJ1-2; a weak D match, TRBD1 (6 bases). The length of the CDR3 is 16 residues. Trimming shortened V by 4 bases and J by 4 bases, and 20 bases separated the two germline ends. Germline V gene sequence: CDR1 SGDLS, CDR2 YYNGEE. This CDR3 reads CASSPRTALGGYGYTF. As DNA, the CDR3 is TGTGCCAGCAGCCCACGGACAGCCCTTGGGGGCTATGGCTACACCTTC.

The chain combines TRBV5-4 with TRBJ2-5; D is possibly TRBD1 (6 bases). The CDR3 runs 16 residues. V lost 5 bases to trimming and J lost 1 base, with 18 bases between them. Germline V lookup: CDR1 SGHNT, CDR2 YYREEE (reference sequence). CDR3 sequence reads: CASSPYRTDVQETQYF. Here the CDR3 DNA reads TGTGCCAGCAGTCCTTACCGGACAGACGTCCAAGAGACCCAGTACTTC.

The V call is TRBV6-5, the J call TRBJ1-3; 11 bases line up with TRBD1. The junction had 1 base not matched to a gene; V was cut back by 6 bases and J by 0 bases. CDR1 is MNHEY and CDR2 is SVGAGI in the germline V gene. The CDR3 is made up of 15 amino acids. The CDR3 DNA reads TGTGCCAGCAGAGGGACAGGGGGCTCTGGAAACACCATATATTTT. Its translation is CASRGTGGSGNTIYF.

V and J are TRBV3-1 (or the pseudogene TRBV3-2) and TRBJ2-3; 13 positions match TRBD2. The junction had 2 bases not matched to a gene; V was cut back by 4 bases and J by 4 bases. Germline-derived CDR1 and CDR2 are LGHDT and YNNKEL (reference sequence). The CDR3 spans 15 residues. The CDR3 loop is CASSLGLAGADTQYF. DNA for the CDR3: TGTGCCAGCAGCCTCGGACTAGCGGGGGCAGATACGCAGTATTTT.

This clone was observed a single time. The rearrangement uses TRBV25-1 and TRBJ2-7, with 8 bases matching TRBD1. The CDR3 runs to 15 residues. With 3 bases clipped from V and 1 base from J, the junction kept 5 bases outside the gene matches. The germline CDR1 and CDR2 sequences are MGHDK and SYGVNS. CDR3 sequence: CASSDIGQGSYEQYF. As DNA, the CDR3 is TGTGCCAGCAGTGATATAGGACAGGGATCCTACGAGCAGTACTTC.

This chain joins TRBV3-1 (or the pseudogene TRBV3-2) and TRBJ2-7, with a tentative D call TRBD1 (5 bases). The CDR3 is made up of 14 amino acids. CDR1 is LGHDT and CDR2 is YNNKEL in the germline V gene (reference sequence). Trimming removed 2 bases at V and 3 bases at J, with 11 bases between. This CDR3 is CASSQRPGLYEQYF. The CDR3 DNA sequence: TGTGCCAGCAGCCAACGTCCAGGGCTCTACGAGCAGTACTTC.